Sequencing of this TCR beta chain was carried out in a study of blood T cell repertoires in COVID-19. Study-level background: Sample material is recorded as cDNA or gDNA derived from T cells, B-cell-depleted T cells, or PBMCs.

The CDR3 covers 16 residues. The germline V gene has CDR1 SGDLS and CDR2 YYNGEE. Trimming shortened V by 0 bases and J by 7 bases, and 14 bases separated the two germline ends. Individuals aged 18 to 89 years were recruited from 24 US areas. In the authors' workflow: Reference gene primer amplification yielded estimated nucleated cell counts. Clones were read by immunoSEQ multiplex PCR, and TCRdb kept only the in-frame ones, dropping some. V, J and clone size reflect that table, while D and trimming were determined from the DNA. The sample holds around 250,000 clones, around nine tenths seen once. The TCR originated in a woman aged 45-65 years who had recovered from COVID-19. This chain joins TRBV9 and TRBJ1-6; D unclear. Input material: PBMCs or T cells enriched from blood (not recorded which). The DNA of the CDR3 is TGTGCCAGCAGCGTAGAGCGGGGTGTCGGGAATTCACCCCTCCACTTT. The encoded protein is CASSVERGVGNSPLHF.